This T cell receptor (beta chain) was identified in a study of CD4 T cells in relation to SARS-CoV-2 and coronaviruses (dated by TCRdb to the early 2020s). About the study as a whole: Patient-derived lymphoblastoid cell lines were used to map the HLA restriction of shared crossreactive spike epitopes. A different, Illumina-based TCR-beta assay was used to sequence expansion assays from other donors in the study. At the level of individual TCR clonotypes, the study evaluated whether memory CD4+ T cells crossreact between the spike proteins of SARS-CoV-2 and those of common cold coronaviruses. Samples from three pre-COVID donors and the naive versus memory experiments were sequenced with the Adaptive Biotechnologies TCR-sequencing kit; other data were Illumina-based. The full study reports these points: Compared with monoreactive clones, crossreactive clones had significantly weaker SARS-CoV-2-driven expansion, a result consistent with antigenic imprinting. Because no donor provided both pre-pandemic and post-infection samples, tracing the source of pre-existing responses was limited. Crossreactivity analysis was centred on spike protein, so crossreactivity against other viral proteins was not assessed. The study was constrained by small numbers of patients and of tested TCRs. Sequencing of naive versus memory cells indicated that the assay detects memory recall responses, not primary responses primed during culture. In about 71% of donors, memory CD4+ clonotypes turned up that crossrecognized SARS-CoV-2 and at least one common cold coronavirus spike.

CD4+ T cells from unexposed donors were collected before the COVID-19 pandemic (2011-2018). Naive and memory CD4+ T cells were separated from cryopreserved PBMCs by CD4 enrichment followed by EasySep naive CD4+ T cell enrichment. The leukapheresis product used for the unexposed donors was purchased from a commercial source. PBMCs were isolated from leukapheresis product or whole blood by Ficoll-Paque PLUS gradient centrifugation. PBMCs were either used fresh in the expansion assay or cryopreserved at -140 degrees C. The QIAamp Micro DNA Kit was used to extract genomic DNA from the CD4+ T cells. As for this clone: The antigen it binds to is not known. Base qualities are not provided; no much larger clone lies one nucleotide away.

Germline trimming: 6 bases from V, 3 bases from J; junction bases outside gene matches: 6. Based on the germline V gene, the CDR1 and CDR2 sequences are ENHRY and SYGVKD. The CDR3 measures 16 amino acids from cysteine to phenylalanine. Of all the DNA, just the CDR3 is kept, 48 bases in frame from base 1. Deep-resolution immunoSEQ TCR-beta sequencing was performed on DNA from uncultured naive and memory CD4+ T cells. In the authors' own workflow: During preprocessing, nonproductive sequences were discarded, as were any CDR3s that did not begin with C, did not end with F or W, or were shorter than 7 amino acids. Cultured and uncultured naive and memory CD4+ repertoires were searched for CDR3s previously identified as spike- and CEF-reactive. CDR3 homology was quantified as pairwise Levenshtein distance, calculated with the stringdist R package after three terminal residues were trimmed from each end. TCRdb holds this immuneACCESS table with in-frame rearrangements only. Some clones are missing; in checked studies, unresolved V genes explain under half, and the rest has no known cause. From that table come the V and J calls and clone size; the DNA was used to work out D and trimming. In this sample the table shows about 70,000 clones, 80% to 90% of which occur a single time. The top ten clones comprise more than 1.5% of the sample.

The sequence came from a human donor in good health. The chain links TRBV10-3 with TRBJ1-5, and 12 bases in between align with TRBD1. The sequenced material came from memory CD4+ T cells from PBMCs. Explained via the paper, the cell subset or site label denotes: memory (non-naive) CD4+ T cells. The CDR3 region: CAISPGQGASNQPQHF. Here is the DNA: TGTGCCATCAGCCCGGGACAGGGGGCCTCCAATCAGCCCCAGCATTTT.